One and the same sample provided the 26 T cell receptor beta chains below, sequenced in a study of regulatory T cells in long-lasting Graves disease. As to time point: newly diagnosed GD, antithyroid drugs for less than 3 months. PBMC-extracted RNA yielded the TCR library. Sequencing libraries for TCR beta were prepared with iRepertoire HTBI primers and Arm-PCR of CDR3 regions. TCRdb processed the multiplex PCR reads anew with MiXCR; each CDR3 protein has one entry. The sample includes more than 450,000 distinct CDR3 sequences, around 15% of them seen just once. The sample was also reused in another study, on T cells in Graves' hyperthyroidism and ophthalmopathy.

Here the sequenced sample was peripheral blood mononuclear cells (PBMCs), taken at new diagnosis, from a patient treated with antithyroid drugs. These receptors originate from a man aged 35 to 55 with Graves disease.

This clonotype was recorded at least ten times. The chain links TRBV24-1 to TRBJ2-7, with a tentative D call TRBD1 (6 bases). Germline CDR1 and CDR2: KGHDR and SFDVKD. Deletions cut 3 bases from V and 5 bases from J, with 10 bases between. This CDR3 has 13 amino acids. CDR3 coding DNA: TGTGCCACCAGTGATGGGACACAGGACGAGCAGTACTTC. It encodes CATSDGTQDEQYF.

This clonotype showed up many times. This chain uses TRBV30 with TRBJ2-7, with D unresolved. V lost 6 bases and J lost 5, with 17 bases in between. This CDR3 comprises 13 residues. Germline CDR1 and CDR2: GTSNPN and SVGIG (reference sequence). The CDR3: CACMLGGPNEQYF. DNA of the CDR3: TGTGCCTGCATGCTAGGCGGTCCAAACGAGCAGTACTTC.

This sequence joins TRBV7-2 and TRBJ2-1; no reliable D call. The CDR3 has 12 amino acids. Germline V gene lookup returns CDR1 SGHTA and CDR2 FQGNSA. The V end was cut by 0 bases, the J end by 10 bases, with 7 bases between. DNA of the CDR3: TGTGCCAGCAGCTTAGCGGTGGGGGAGCAGTTCTTC. This gives the protein CASSLAVGEQFF.

The rearrangement uses TRBV27 and TRBJ2-1, with 8 bases matching TRBD1. CDR3 size: 14 residues. In germline, CDR1 is MNHEY, CDR2 SMNVEV (reference sequence). The V and J ends lost 2 bases and 7 bases, in that order; junction bases with no gene match: 4. DNA of the CDR3: TGTGCCAGCAGTTTACGACAGGGGTGGAATGAGCAGTTCTTC. As protein: CASSLRQGWNEQFF.

Many counts were recorded for this clonotype. Here the CDR3 DNA reads TGCAGTGCTAGGGGCTGGGACAGGCGGGACGAGCAGTACTTC. It translates to CSARGWDRRDEQYF. The chain links TRBV20-1 to TRBJ2-7; 8 bases line up with TRBD1. The CDR3 length is 14 residues. Germline CDR1 and CDR2: DFQATT and SNEGSKA (reference sequence). Unmatched junction bases numbered 9, after V lost 3 bases and J lost 5 bases.

This clonotype was seen only a few times. The chain recombines TRBV28 with TRBJ1-1; unclear D gene. The V gene's germline CDR1 is MDHEN and CDR2 SYDVKM. The CDR3 is made up of 12 amino acids. Trimming cost V 4 bases and J 5 bases, with 8 bases left between them. The CDR3 DNA reads TGTGCCAGCAGTTCAGAAACTACTGAAGCTTTCTTT. Protein product: CASSSETTEAFF.

This rearrangement joins TRBV29-1 to TRBJ1-3; 7 bases align to TRBD1. Germline V gives CDR1 SQVTM, CDR2 ANQGSEA. The CDR3 spans 13 residues. Unmatched junction bases numbered 0, after V lost 4 bases and J lost 0 bases. For the CDR3, the DNA is TGCAGCGTTGGGACAGGCTCTGGAAACACCATATATTTT. Its protein product is CSVGTGSGNTIYF.

This clonotype showed up many times. The chain is built from TRBV18 and TRBJ1-1; 7 nucleotides align to TRBD1. CDR3 length: 13 residues. Per the germline V gene, CDR1 is KGHSH and CDR2 is LQKENI. V lost 8 bases, J lost 3 bases, and 6 bases stayed unmatched. The CDR3 region is CASSPQGYTEAFF. Here the CDR3 DNA reads TGTGCCAGCAGCCCACAGGGGTACACTGAAGCTTTCTTT.

Many counts were recorded for this clonotype. The chain links TRBV27 to TRBJ2-7; 12 bases fit TRBD2. This CDR3 is built from 17 residues. Trimming took 5 bases from V and 0 from J; bases not matched to a gene: 8. CDR1 MNHEY and CDR2 SMNVEV come from the germline V gene (reference sequence). The CDR3 is CASSRGLAGASSYEQYF. CDR3 nucleotides: TGTGCCAGCAGTAGGGGACTAGCGGGTGCTAGCTCCTACGAGCAGTACTTC.

This sequence joins TRBV6-1 and TRBJ1-1; D is unresolved. The CDR3 spans 13 residues. Per germline, CDR1 MNHNS and CDR2 SASEGT. V was trimmed by 5 bases and J by 3 bases, leaving 10 bases between them. CDR3 coding DNA: TGTGCCAGCAGTAACGAAGCCTACACTGAAGCTTTCTTT. It is translated as CASSNEAYTEAFF.

V is TRBV9 and J is TRBJ2-1; tentatively, D is TRBD2 (5 bases). Germline CDR1 SGDLS, CDR2 YYNGEE. The V end lost 0 bases, the J end lost 8 bases, and 12 bases lay between the germline ends. The CDR3 totals 14 residues. The CDR3 is CASSVVRVSDEQFF. The CDR3 nucleotides read TGTGCCAGCAGCGTAGTGCGGGTCAGTGATGAGCAGTTCTTC.

The J gene is TRBJ1-1, the V gene TRBV6-5; possibly TRBD1 for D (6 bases). The ends were cut back, 2 bases at V and 0 bases at J, with 10 bases in the middle. This CDR3 has 15 amino acids. Germline V gene data show CDR1 as MNHEY and CDR2 as SVGAGI. The CDR3 spells CASSYGGSLNTEAFF. DNA for the CDR3: TGTGCCAGCAGTTACGGGGGCAGCCTGAACACTGAAGCTTTCTTT.

About this clonotype itself: This may be a read error, as it is one base from a much larger clone. The chain links TRBV5-1 to TRBJ2-3; TRBD2 matches at 9 bases. CDR3 length: 16 residues. From germline, CDR1 is SGHRS and CDR2 YFSETQ. J lost 4 bases, V lost 3 bases, and 9 bases had no gene match. CDR3 nucleotide sequence: TGCGCCAGCAGCTACTTAGCGGGAGAGGAGGCAGATACGCAGTATTTT. It translates to CASSYLAGEEADTQYF.

Many counts were recorded for this clonotype. CDR3 sequence reads: CASSAGTNSYNEQFF. In DNA form, the CDR3 reads TGTGCCAGCAGCGCCGGGACTAACTCCTACAATGAGCAGTTCTTC. V gene TRBV3-1 combines with J gene TRBJ2-1, with 7 bases lining up with TRBD2. The junction had 4 bases not matched to a gene; V was cut back by 5 bases and J by 0 bases. Germline V gene lookup returns CDR1 LGHDT and CDR2 YNNKEL (reference sequence). There are 15 residues in the CDR3.

This clonotype was observed a handful of times. The rearrangement links TRBV12-5 to TRBJ1-3; D remains ambiguous. V lost 6 bases, J lost 0 bases, and 9 bases lay in between. CDR3 size: 14 residues. In germline, CDR1 is LGHNT, CDR2 FRNRAP. The CDR3 sequence: CASGDGLSGNTIYF. CDR3 sequence (DNA): TGTGCTAGTGGAGACGGGCTCTCTGGAAACACCATATATTTT.

This clonotype has at least ten counts. V and J are TRBV6-5 and TRBJ2-7; D possibly uses TRBD1 or TRBD2 (5 bases each). CDR3 length: 16 residues. The germline V and J ends were trimmed by 0 bases and 2 bases, with 14 bases remaining between them. CDR1 and CDR2 from the germline V gene are MNHEY and SVGAGI. CDR3: CASSYSGTPEAYEQYF. CDR3 in DNA: TGTGCCAGCAGTTACTCAGGGACGCCGGAGGCCTACGAGCAGTACTTC.

This clonotype appeared many times. The V call is TRBV24-1, the J call TRBJ2-3; the D is unclear. V was cut by 2 bases and J by 1 base, with 9 bases left in between. The CDR3 consists of 15 residues. CDR1 KGHDR and CDR2 SFDVKD come from the germline V gene. The CDR3 sequence: CATSDYAVGTDTQYF. CDR3 nucleotides: TGTGCCACCAGTGATTATGCGGTGGGCACAGATACGCAGTATTTT.

In this sample, this clonotype turned up a few times. The junction departs from germline at one end; a sequencing error may be responsible. The chain has TRBV7-7 and TRBJ2-5; D perhaps matches TRBD1 (5 bases). The germline CDR1 and CDR2 sequences are SSHAT and FNYEAQ (reference sequence). This CDR3 region has 16 residues. The CDR3 DNA is TGTGCTAGCAGCCCCGGACACCTTGGGCGTTTGGAGACCCAGTACTTC. Its protein product is CASSPGHLGRLETQYF.

The chain has TRBV2 and TRBJ2-7, with TRBD1 identical over 8 bases. The ends lost 2 bases at V and 3 bases at J; junction bases unmatched: 3. In germline, CDR1 is SNHLY, CDR2 FYNNEI. The CDR3 is made up of 14 amino acids. The CDR3 coding sequence is TGTGCCAGCAGTGAATGGACAGGGCGCTACGAGCAGTACTTC. This codes for CASSEWTGRYEQYF. The full variable domain, with the rest looked up from reference TRBV2 and TRBJ2-7, is EPEVTQTPSHQVTQMGQEVILRCVPISNHLYFYWYRQILGQKVEFLVSFYNNEISEKSEIFDDQFSVERPDGSNFTLKIRSTKLEDSAMYFCASSEWTGRYEQYFGPGTRLTVT.

This clonotype has a count of ten or more. The chain employs TRBV11-3 and TRBJ2-7, with D uncertain. The CDR3 consists of 13 residues. V shed 2 bases and J shed 2 bases, with 7 bases lying between them. Per germline, CDR1 SGHNT and CDR2 YENEEA. The CDR3 region is CASSLMAAYEQYF. The CDR3 DNA reads TGTGCCAGCAGCTTAATGGCGGCCTACGAGCAGTACTTC.

In its sample, this clonotype was seen many times. The chain uses TRBV2 and TRBJ1-5; D gene uncertain. The CDR3 extends over 14 amino acids. Germline V gene lookup returns CDR1 SNHLY and CDR2 FYNNEI. With 5 bases removed from V and 4 bases from J, the gap between germline ends came to 12 bases. This CDR3 is CASSRWTENQPQHF. CDR3 bases: TGTGCCAGCAGTCGCTGGACCGAAAATCAGCCCCAGCATTTT. The entire variable domain, with the rest obtained from reference TRBV2 and TRBJ1-5, is as follows: EPEVTQTPSHQVTQMGQEVILRCVPISNHLYFYWYRQILGQKVEFLVSFYNNEISEKSEIFDDQFSVERPDGSNFTLKIRSTKLEDSAMYFCASSRWTENQPQHFGDGTRLSIL.

This clonotype was detected ten times or more. J is TRBJ2-4 and V is TRBV7-9; TRBD2 might be the D (5 bases). The V end was cut by 5 bases, the J end by 3 bases, with 8 bases between. CDR1 SEHNR and CDR2 FQNEAQ come from the germline V gene (reference sequence). The CDR3 totals 13 residues. The CDR3 DNA is TGTGCCAGCAGCCTCCGGGACAAAAACATTCAGTACTTC. Amino acids: CASSLRDKNIQYF. The full variable domain, its missing parts supplied by reference TRBV7-9 and TRBJ2-4, is DTGVSQNPRHKITKRGQNVTFRCDPISEHNRLYWYRQTLGQGPEFLTYFQNEAQLEKSRLLSDRFSAERPKGSFSTLEIQRTEQGDSAMYLCASSLRDKNIQYFGAGTRLSVL.

J is TRBJ1-6 and V is TRBV28; 9 bases are a match to TRBD1. This CDR3 is 15 amino acids long. Germline V gives CDR1 MDHEN, CDR2 SYDVKM. The ends lost 6 bases at V and 5 bases at J; junction bases unmatched: 5. Here the CDR3 DNA reads TGTGCCAGCAGGCCACAGGGGGCGAATAATTCACCCCTCCACTTT. Protein sequence: CASRPQGANNSPLHF.

There are many counts of this clonotype. The chain carries TRBV24-1 and TRBJ2-1, with a tentative D call TRBD2 (7 bases). The V end was cut by 3 bases, the J end by 5 bases, with 13 bases between. Germline V gives CDR1 KGHDR, CDR2 SFDVKD. The CDR3 length is 15 residues. The CDR3 DNA follows: TGTGCCACCAGTGATGCCCGGGGGGCCAACAATGAGCAGTTCTTC. It is translated as CATSDARGANNEQFF.

This clonotype was found a few times. This rearrangement joins TRBV2 to TRBJ2-1; the D is unclear. The CDR3 totals 11 residues. V gave up 6 bases and J gave up 7 bases, with 7 bases separating them. Germline CDR1 and CDR2: SNHLY and FYNNEI. The CDR3 sequence is CASRLTNEQFF. DNA for the CDR3: TGTGCCAGCAGGTTAACGAATGAGCAGTTCTTC.

There are a few counts of this clonotype. V usage is TRBV10-3 and J usage is TRBJ1-4; D gene unclear. V was trimmed by 0 bases and J by 0 bases, leaving 14 bases between them. The CDR3 runs 18 residues. In germline, CDR1 is ENHRY, CDR2 SYGVKD. The DNA of the CDR3 is TGTGCCATCAGTGAGTCTGGGTTGGGCAGCTCAACTAATGAAAAACTGTTTTTT. Its translation is CAISESGLGSSTNEKLFF.